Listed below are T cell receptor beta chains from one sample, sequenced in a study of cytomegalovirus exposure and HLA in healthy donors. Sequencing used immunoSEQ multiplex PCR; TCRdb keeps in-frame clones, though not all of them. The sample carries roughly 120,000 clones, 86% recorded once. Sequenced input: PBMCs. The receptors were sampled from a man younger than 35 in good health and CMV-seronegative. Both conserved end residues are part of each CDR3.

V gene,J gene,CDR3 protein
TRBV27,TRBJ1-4,CASSHTSEKLFF
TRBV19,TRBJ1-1,CASSSRQGTEAFF
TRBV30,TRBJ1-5,CAWSVEGRHNQPQHF
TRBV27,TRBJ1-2,CASSPGTGSYTF
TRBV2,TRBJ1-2,CASRVRTVYGYTF
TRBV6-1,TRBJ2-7,CASSPRTSGGYEQYF
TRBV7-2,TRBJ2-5,CASSFGTSGVGETQYF
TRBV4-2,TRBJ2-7,CASSQESGVAGGYEQYF
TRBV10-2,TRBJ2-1,CASRNARRSYNEQFF
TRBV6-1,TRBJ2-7,CASSEALGTSIVYF
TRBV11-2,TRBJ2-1,CASSLLLAGGPNEQFF
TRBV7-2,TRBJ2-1,CASSGLPGEQFF
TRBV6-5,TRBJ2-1,CASSRLAGDYNEQFF
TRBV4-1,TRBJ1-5,CASTPGGRGNQPQHF
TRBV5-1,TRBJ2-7,CASSLGLAASYEQYF
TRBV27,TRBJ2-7,CASSLSIDRNYEQYF
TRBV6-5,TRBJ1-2,CASSLGQANYGYTF
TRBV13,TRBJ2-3,CASSPLRTSGGLSTDTQYF
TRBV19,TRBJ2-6,CASSIKGVLPGANVLTF
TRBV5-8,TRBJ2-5,CASTLIPGGQETQYF
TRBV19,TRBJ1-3,CASRPRGAGNTIYF
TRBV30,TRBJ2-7,CAWTPNRDRASYEQYF
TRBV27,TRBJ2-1,CASSSPLARDEQFF
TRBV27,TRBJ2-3,CASSFDRQSTDTQYF
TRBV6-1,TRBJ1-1,CASRWTGGTEAFF
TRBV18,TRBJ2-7,CASSLGTAYEQYF
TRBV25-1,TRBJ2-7,CASSELGTGDNYEQYF
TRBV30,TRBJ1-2,CAWSAWRENYGYTF